This T cell receptor (beta chain) emerged from a study of shared clonotypes between healthy human individuals. V shed 3 bases and J shed 0 bases, with 16 bases lying between them. Per the germline V gene, CDR1 is SGHRS and CDR2 is YFSETQ. The CDR3 covers 16 residues. As regards this clone: The antigen is undetermined.

Broader study findings: Some clonotypes were shared by all four sorted-subset donors, while others were not shared. The non-shared ones had lower generation probabilities than the shared ones. The sharing of 4.5% to 5% of naive CD4 clonotypes was seen across a handful of donors. Among the subsets, naive ones generally showed larger estimated richness than memory ones.

At the deep level, the assay was run. TCRdb keeps only in-frame clones here, not all; method: immunoSEQ multiplex PCR. The data show about 1 million clones, roughly 70% seen once. The receptor comes from a man aged 18 to 35 in good health. The J gene is TRBJ2-7, the V gene TRBV5-1; D perhaps matches TRBD1 (6 bases). Sequencing input: memory CD4+ T cells sorted from blood. The subset: CD45RA-negative fraction. This CDR3 reads CASSSSPGQSSYEQYF. The CDR3 DNA follows: TGCGCCAGCAGCTCCTCCCCTGGACAGAGCTCCTACGAGCAGTACTTC.